The rows below give T cell receptor beta chains drawn from one sample of a study of siplizumab effects on memory and regulatory T cells. TCRdb's copy holds only in-frame clones and misses some; the assay was immunoSEQ multiplex PCR. The sample lists 90,000 to 120,000 clones, 92% occurring once. The sample consisted of Tregs sorted from blood. These receptors originate from a human donor in good health. CDR3s include the opening cysteine and the closing phenylalanine or tryptophan. The D gene is left open where the match is weak. Rows give clone size only sometimes, using once, few, many, or a class for an expanded clone.

j_call | v_call | clone_size | d_call | cdr3_aa | cdr3_nt
TRBJ2-7 | TRBV11-2 | NA | TRBD1 | CASGKQGAGPYEQYF | TGTGCCAGCGGGAAACAGGGGGCAGGACCCTACGAGCAGTACTTC
TRBJ1-6 | TRBV30 | NA | NA | CAWSEGGHLHF | TGTGCCTGGAGTGAGGGAGGGCACCTCCACTTT
TRBJ2-1 | TRBV7-8 | NA | NA | CASSTPFLRWEVASYNEQFF | TGTGCCAGCAGCACTCCGTTCCTTAGATGGGAGGTGGCCTCCTACAATGAGCAGTTCTTC
TRBJ1-5 | TRBV9 | NA | TRBD1 | CASSPGTGPGQPQHF | TGTGCCAGCAGCCCCGGGACAGGGCCTGGTCAGCCCCAGCATTTT
TRBJ2-7 | TRBV2 | NA | NA | CASSKQETYEQYF | TGTGCCAGCAGTAAACAGGAAACCTACGAGCAGTACTTC
TRBJ2-2 | TRBV10-1 | NA | NA | CASSLARSPNTGELFF | TGCGCCAGCAGTTTGGCGAGGAGCCCTAACACCGGGGAGCTGTTTTTT
TRBJ1-4 | TRBV5-6 | NA | NA | CASSLRLTGPRGNEKLFF | TGTGCCAGCAGCTTGCGCCTAACGGGGCCGCGAGGAAATGAAAAACTGTTTTTT
TRBJ1-5 | TRBV30 | NA | TRBD1 | CAWSKEEEDRTNQPQHF | TGTGCCTGGAGTAAGGAAGAGGAGGACAGGACTAATCAGCCCCAGCATTTT
TRBJ1-1 | TRBV18 | NA | NA | CASSPTKGTEAFF | TGTGCCAGCTCACCTACCAAGGGTACTGAAGCTTTCTTT
TRBJ2-1 | TRBV4-1 | NA | TRBD2 | CASSQATKGLAGFVDEQFF | TGCGCCAGCAGCCAAGCAACGAAGGGACTAGCGGGATTTGTTGATGAGCAGTTCTTC
TRBJ2-3 | TRBV10-3 | NA | TRBD1 | CAISEGDRGRDTQYF | TGTGCCATCAGTGAGGGGGACAGGGGGCGAGATACGCAGTATTTT
TRBJ1-1 | TRBV6-6 | NA | NA | CASSYGRDTEAFF | TGTGCCAGCAGTTACGGAAGGGACACTGAAGCTTTCTTT
TRBJ1-1 | TRBV5-8 | NA | NA | CASSLQGNSEAFF | TGTGCCAGCAGCTTACAGGGTAACTCTGAAGCTTTCTTT
TRBJ1-2 | TRBV6-1 | NA | TRBD1 | CASSSRTGSGYTF | TGTGCCAGCAGTTCGCGGACAGGTTCCGGCTACACCTTC
TRBJ1-1 | TRBV19 | NA | NA | CASSGRNTEAFF | TGTGCCAGTAGTGGAAGGAACACTGAAGCTTTCTTT
TRBJ2-7 | TRBV7-2 | NA | NA | CASSLARIGTYTTAIEYEQYF | TGTGCCAGCAGCTTAGCGAGAATCGGGACCTACACCACTGCCATTGAATACGAGCAGTACTTC
TRBJ2-7 | TRBV6-5 | once | NA | CASSTPGIPEQYF | TGTGCCAGCAGTACCCCAGGGATCCCCGAGCAGTACTTC
TRBJ2-3 | TRBV6-1 | NA | NA | CASSNFSDTQYF | TGTGCCAGCAGTAATTTCTCAGATACGCAGTATTTT
TRBJ2-3 | TRBV10-1 | NA | TRBD2 | CASSRGTSGSADTQYF | TGCGCCAGCAGCCGTGGGACTAGCGGGAGCGCAGATACGCAGTATTTT
TRBJ2-6 | TRBV7-8 | NA | TRBD2 | CASSFIRTGGSAGANVLTF | TGTGCCAGCAGCTTTATACGGACGGGGGGGAGTGCTGGGGCCAACGTCCTGACTTTC
TRBJ2-1 | TRBV19 | NA | TRBD2 | CASSIDTGRAYNEQFF | TGTGCCAGTAGTATAGATACCGGGAGGGCCTACAATGAGCAGTTCTTC
TRBJ2-7 | TRBV6-6 | NA | NA | CASRWDFLYEQYF | TGTGCCAGCAGGTGGGACTTCCTCTACGAGCAGTACTTC
TRBJ2-7 | TRBV6-5 | NA | NA | CASGFYYEQYF | TGTGCCAGCGGATTTTACTACGAGCAGTACTTC
TRBJ1-2 | TRBV7-2 | NA | TRBD1 | CASSPGTGGNLVRGYTF | TGTGCCAGCAGCCCTGGGACAGGGGGAAACCTAGTTCGGGGCTACACCTTC
TRBJ1-5 | TRBV5-1 | NA | TRBD1 | CASSPGQAGAGPQHF | TGCGCCAGCAGCCCGGGACAGGCCGGGGCAGGGCCCCAGCATTTT
TRBJ1-4 | TRBV6-1 | NA | NA | CASSDRRVGEKLFF | TGTGCCAGCAGTGATCGTAGGGTAGGGGAAAAACTGTTTTTT
TRBJ2-7 | TRBV2 | NA | NA | CASSVVGGPLPSEQYF | TGTGCCAGCAGTGTCGTTGGGGGACCTCTTCCTAGCGAGCAGTACTTC
TRBJ2-3 | TRBV5-1 | NA | TRBD2 | CASSLVYVTSGTDTQYF | TGCGCCAGCAGCTTGGTGTACGTGACTAGCGGCACAGATACGCAGTATTTT
TRBJ1-5 | TRBV9 | few | NA | CASSGEGQKYNQPQHF | TGTGCCAGCAGCGGCGAGGGTCAGAAGTACAATCAGCCCCAGCATTTT